What follows are 18 T cell receptor beta chains derived from one specimen sequenced in a study of shared clonotypes between healthy human individuals. Clones were sequenced by immunoSEQ multiplex PCR, and TCRdb holds only the in-frame ones, with some missing. The repertoire holds around 1.1 million clones, with about four fifths as singletons. Sequences were obtained from memory CD4+ T cells from PBMCs. Documented subset: CD45RA-negative fraction. The receptors shown here come from a man between 18 and 35 years old in good health. Some clones in this sample may be carry-over from other donors' samples.

The V call is TRBV7-2, the J call TRBJ1-5; tentative D call: TRBD1 (6 bases). The CDR3 spans 15 residues. Trimming left V 5 bases short and J 7 bases short, with 18 bases between. CDR1 is SGHTA, CDR2 FQGNSA, per germline. CDR3 sequence (DNA): TGTGCCAGCAGCCCACACGGGGGGGCGAGGCAGCCCCAGCATTTT. Its protein is CASSPHGGARQPQHF.

V and J are TRBV4-2 and TRBJ2-7; 7 nucleotides align to TRBD2. The CDR3 loop spans 15 amino acids. Per the germline V gene, CDR1 is LGHNA and CDR2 is YNFKEQ. Trimming at V came to 0 bases and at J to 3 bases, leaving 5 bases not matched to a gene. The CDR3 nucleotides are TGTGCCAGCAGCCAAGATTCGTCTAGCGGCTACGAGCAGTACTTC. It codes for CASSQDSSSGYEQYF.

J is TRBJ1-2 and V is TRBV9; no clear D gene. From germline, CDR1 is SGDLS and CDR2 YYNGEE. The CDR3 has 12 amino acids. The V end was cut by 6 bases, the J end by 1 base, with 7 bases between. The CDR3 loop is CASNHGNYGYTF. The CDR3 DNA reads as TGTGCCAGCAACCACGGTAACTATGGCTACACCTTC.

V usage is TRBV28 and J usage is TRBJ1-5; 7 nucleotides agree with TRBD1. The CDR3 contains 15 residues. The V segment lost 3 bases and the J segment 5 bases; nucleotides outside the gene matches: 7. In germline, CDR1 is MDHEN, CDR2 SYDVKM. The CDR3 coding sequence is TGTGCCAGCAGTTTCCCGGGACAGTTACATCAGCCCCAGCATTTT. Its translation is CASSFPGQLHQPQHF.

The gene calls are TRBV7-3 and TRBJ1-5; 10 bases line up with TRBD1. CDR1 is SGHTA, CDR2 FQGTGA, per germline. Trimming took 9 bases from V and 0 from J; bases not matched to a gene: 8. There are 16 residues in the CDR3. The CDR3 loop reads CASRQGAAISNQPQHF. CDR3 DNA: TGTGCCAGTCGACAGGGGGCGGCCATTAGCAATCAGCCCCAGCATTTT.

The J gene is TRBJ2-7, the V gene TRBV28; possibly TRBD2 for D (6 bases). Trimming cost V 7 bases and J 3 bases, with 16 bases left between them. Germline CDR1 is MDHEN and CDR2 is SYDVKM. CDR3 size: 14 residues. The CDR3 nucleotides are TGTGCCAGCACCCCCCCGGGGGTGGTCTACGAGCAGTACTTC. This gives the protein CASTPPGVVYEQYF.

In this sample, this clone turned up a few times. This rearrangement joins TRBV5-5 to TRBJ1-2; 7 positions match TRBD1. V was clipped by 0 bases and J by 4 bases; unmatched bases: 6. The CDR3 has 15 residues. Germline values: CDR1 SGHKS, CDR2 YYEKEE (reference sequence). The CDR3 nucleotides are TGTGCCAGCAGCTTGGACCACAGGGGTGGCTATGGCTACACCTTC. It translates to CASSLDHRGGYGYTF.

This clone was counted between two and nine times. The V and J genes are TRBV5-4 and TRBJ2-7, with unresolved D. Looked up from germline, CDR1 is SGHNT and CDR2 is YYREEE (reference sequence). CDR3 length equals 16 residues. Trimming shortened V by 0 bases and J by 1 base, and 14 bases separated the two germline ends. The CDR3 loop is CASSLAGGEASYEQYF. Written as DNA, the CDR3 is TGTGCCAGCAGCTTGGCTGGCGGAGAGGCGTCCTACGAGCAGTACTTC.

V usage is TRBV5-4 and J usage is TRBJ2-2, with D possibly called TRBD1 or TRBD2 (5 bases each). Germline lookup yields CDR1 SGHNT and CDR2 YYREEE (reference sequence). CDR3 length: 15 residues. V lost 4 bases and J lost 0, with 10 bases in between. CDR3 loop: CASSPGPTNTGELFF. CDR3 nucleotide sequence: TGTGCCAGCAGCCCGGGACCTACGAACACCGGGGAGCTGTTTTTT.

This clone appeared a few times. The V and J genes are TRBV27 and TRBJ1-2, with D possibly being TRBD1 (6 bases). V gave up 5 bases and J gave up 5 bases, with 18 bases separating them. The CDR3 runs to 15 residues. Germline assignment: CDR1 MNHEY and CDR2 SMNVEV (reference sequence). As DNA, the CDR3 is TGTGCCAGCAGTACCGCAGGGGCGCGGGGTTATGGCTACACCTTC. This sequence encodes CASSTAGARGYGYTF.

The rearrangement joins TRBV19 to TRBJ2-1; a possible D gene is TRBD2 (5 bases). CDR1 is LNHDA, CDR2 SQIVND, per germline (reference sequence). The CDR3 runs 14 residues. Trimming stripped 7 bases from V and 2 bases from J, with 12 bases between. The CDR3 spells CASTHSGTYNEQFF. CDR3 sequence (DNA): TGTGCCAGTACCCATTCGGGGACCTACAATGAGCAGTTCTTC.

J is TRBJ2-3 and V is TRBV5-6; 10 bases line up with TRBD2. Germline V gene sequence: CDR1 SGHDT, CDR2 YYEEEE. V trimming: 4 bases; J trimming: 2 bases; junction bases outside the gene matches: 4. The CDR3 is made up of 15 amino acids. The CDR3 is CASSDGLAATDTQYF. CDR3 in DNA: TGTGCCAGCAGCGATGGACTAGCGGCCACAGATACGCAGTATTTT.

The gene calls are TRBV7-2 and TRBJ2-6, with 7 bases lining up with TRBD1. Germline loops: CDR1 SGHTA, CDR2 FQGNSA. V gave up 6 bases and J gave up 0 bases; unmatched junction bases: 8. The CDR3 runs 17 residues. CDR3 coding DNA: TGTGCCAGCAGGGGTGGACAGGTTAACTCTGGGGCCAACGTCCTGACTTTC. Amino acids: CASRGGQVNSGANVLTF.

The gene calls are TRBV9 and TRBJ2-1; 11 bases are shared with TRBD2. Germline assignment: CDR1 SGDLS and CDR2 YYNGEE. CDR3 length: 17 residues. V lost 0 bases to trimming and J lost 0 bases; unmatched junction nucleotides: 2. The CDR3 DNA reads as TGTGCCAGCAGCGTAGGGGGACTAGCGGCCTCCTACAATGAGCAGTTCTTC. The encoded protein is CASSVGGLAASYNEQFF. The full variable domain, in which reference TRBV9 and TRBJ2-1 provide the parts outside the CDR3, is DSGVTQTPKHLITATGQRVTLRCSPRSGDLSVYWYQQSLDQGLQFLIQYYNGEERAKGNILERFSAQQFPDLHSELNLSSLELGDSALYFCASSVGGLAASYNEQFFGPGTRLTVL.

This clone was seen more than once but under ten times. V gene TRBV6-5 combines with J gene TRBJ1-1, with a possible D match to TRBD1 (5 bases). The CDR3 consists of 13 residues. CDR1 is MNHEY and CDR2 is SVGAGI in the germline V gene. V was cut by 6 bases and J by 4 bases, with 12 bases left in between. CDR3 in amino acids: CASRATGGTEAFF. The CDR3 DNA reads TGTGCCAGCAGGGCCACGGGGGGCACTGAAGCTTTCTTT.

This clone appeared a few times. The chain combines TRBV2 with TRBJ1-5; D unresolved. V gave up 8 bases and J gave up 3 bases, with 11 bases separating them. CDR1 is SNHLY and CDR2 is FYNNEI in the germline V gene. The length of the CDR3 is 13 residues. Here the CDR3 DNA reads TGTGCCAGCGGTACAGACCTCAATCAGCCCCAGCATTTT. This encodes CASGTDLNQPQHF. Supplemented by reference TRBV2 and TRBJ1-5, the full variable domain reads EPEVTQTPSHQVTQMGQEVILRCVPISNHLYFYWYRQILGQKVEFLVSFYNNEISEKSEIFDDQFSVERPDGSNFTLKIRSTKLEDSAMYFCASGTDLNQPQHFGDGTRLSIL.

V is TRBV7-2 and J is TRBJ2-3; D is uncertain. Germline V gives CDR1 SGHTA, CDR2 FQGNSA. The CDR3 length is 14 residues. The V gene lost 2 bases and the J gene lost 3 bases, with 9 bases spanning the gap. In DNA form, the CDR3 reads TGTGCCAGCAGCTTATCCCCCCTTACAGATACGCAGTATTTT. Protein sequence: CASSLSPLTDTQYF.

This clone is a singleton in its sample. This sequence joins TRBV6-5 and TRBJ2-2, with 9 bases aligning to TRBD1. From germline, CDR1 is MNHEY and CDR2 SVGAGI. The J segment lost 6 bases and the V segment lost 8 bases, leaving 10 bases of the junction unmatched. There are 15 residues in the CDR3. CDR3: CASATGQGNPGELFF. DNA of the CDR3: TGTGCCAGCGCCACGGGACAGGGTAATCCCGGGGAGCTGTTTTTT.